A single sample is the source of the 10 T cell receptor beta chains below, sequenced in a study of control samples from healthy donors and cancer patients. The table came from immunoSEQ multiplex PCR; TCRdb's copy has only in-frame clones and leaves some out. The sample carries approximately 170,000 clones, around 90% recorded once. The material sequenced was blood. Source of these receptors: a woman in her fifties or sixties in good health.

This chain links TRBV7-8 with TRBJ1-2; 10 nucleotides match TRBD1. Germline values: CDR1 SGHVS, CDR2 FQNEAQ. The CDR3 has 13 amino acids. V lost 7 bases to trimming and J lost 6 bases; unmatched junction nucleotides: 5. The DNA for the CDR3 is TGTGCCAGCAACTTCGGACAGGGGGATGGCTACACCTTC. Translating gives CASNFGQGDGYTF.

The V and J genes are TRBV5-6 and TRBJ2-1; TRBD2 matches at 12 bases. The germline gives CDR1 SGHDT, CDR2 YYEEEE. The CDR3 has 16 amino acids. V lost 4 bases to trimming and J lost 4 bases; unmatched junction nucleotides: 6. CDR3 region: CASSGRLAGDYNEQFF. CDR3 in DNA: TGTGCCAGCAGCGGCCGACTAGCGGGAGATTACAATGAGCAGTTCTTC.

The chain joins TRBV4-1 to TRBJ2-3, with 9 bases that match TRBD1. Germline CDR1 is MGHRA and CDR2 is YSYEKL. V was clipped by 4 bases and J by 3 bases; unmatched bases: 8. The CDR3 contains 16 residues. Here the CDR3 reads CASSRAGTGLTDTQYF. For the CDR3, the DNA is TGCGCCAGCAGCCGCGCCGGGACAGGGTTGACAGATACGCAGTATTTT.

This sequence joins TRBV7-8 and TRBJ1-1; TRBD1 matches 7 bases. Germline CDR1 SGHVS, CDR2 FQNEAQ. V lost 5 bases to trimming and J lost 6 bases; unmatched junction nucleotides: 9. The CDR3 is 14 residues long. DNA of the CDR3: TGTGCCAGCAGCGGGAGGAGGGGGCTGGCTGAAGCTTTCTTT. Translation: CASSGRRGLAEAFF.

V usage is TRBV6-2 or TRBV6-3 and J usage is TRBJ1-6, with TRBD1 identical over 9 bases. After removal of 2 bases from V and 10 bases from J, the junction contained 6 bases not matched to a gene. The CDR3 totals 15 residues. Germline-derived CDR1 and CDR2 are MNHEY and SVGEGT. The CDR3 coding sequence is TGTGCCAGCAGTTACAGGGGACAGGGCGGCTCACCCCTCCACTTT. This sequence encodes CASSYRGQGGSPLHF.

The rearrangement uses TRBV7-8 and TRBJ1-1; TRBD1 might be the D (5 bases). This CDR3 contains 14 residues. Trimming took off 0 bases at V and 6 bases at J, with 11 bases between the two ends. Germline CDR1 SGHVS, CDR2 FQNEAQ. The CDR3 nucleotides are TGTGCCAGCAGCTTAGCGGGGCGAGTTTCTGAAGCTTTCTTT. Translated: CASSLAGRVSEAFF.

This clone appeared a few times. The chain is built from TRBV19 and TRBJ1-2, with TRBD1 identical over 7 bases. V shed 7 bases and J 2 bases; nucleotides not matched to a gene: 7. The CDR3 consists of 14 residues. From germline, CDR1 is LNHDA and CDR2 SQIVND (reference sequence). CDR3 in DNA: TGTGCCAGTAATGGACAGGCCAGGAACTATGGCTACACCTTC. Translated: CASNGQARNYGYTF.

The chain carries TRBV29-1 and TRBJ1-1, with D perhaps matching TRBD1 (5 bases). Germline CDR1 reads SQVTM; CDR2 reads ANQGSEA. This CDR3 has 12 amino acids. V was clipped by 2 bases and J by 8 bases, with 12 bases between them. DNA of the CDR3: TGCAGCGTTGAAAGGGGACCGAAGGAAGCTTTCTTT. Translated: CSVERGPKEAFF.

Notes on this clone: This sample also contains other DNA sequences that code for the same CDR3. The gene calls are TRBV5-6 and TRBJ1-3; no definite D call. The CDR3 runs 15 residues. Germline-derived CDR1 and CDR2 are SGHDT and YYEEEE. The germline V and J ends were trimmed by 3 bases and 0 bases, with 10 bases remaining between them. The CDR3 DNA reads TGTGCCAGCAGCTCCGACTCGAGCTCTGGAAACACCATATATTTT. Amino acid sequence: CASSSDSSSGNTIYF.

The chain is built from TRBV10-1 and TRBJ2-7, with TRBD2 identical over 9 bases. CDR1 is WNHNN, CDR2 SYGVQD, per germline (reference sequence). The CDR3 runs to 16 residues. The ends lost 4 bases at V and 6 bases at J; junction bases unmatched: 13. CDR3 sequence reads: CASSAKWREGRCEQYF. CDR3 bases: TGCGCCAGCAGTGCGAAATGGCGGGAGGGCCGGTGCGAGCAGTACTTC.